The clone carrying this TCR beta chain was recorded many times. Its matching antigen is unknown. The germline CDR1 and CDR2 sequences are GTSNPN and SVGIG (reference sequence). CDR3 length: 16 residues. The V end lost 0 bases, the J end lost 1 base, and 15 bases lay between the germline ends. Amplified TCR beta CDR3 regions came from RNA transcripts. The HTBI set primed first-round TCR CDR3 RT-PCR. A single record per CDR3 protein comes from TCRdb applying MiXCR to the multiplex PCR reads. There are roughly 300,000 distinct CDR3 sequences in the sample; 15% to 20% occur only once, and 45% to 50% lies in the top ten. The sample is drawn from a study of T cells in Graves' hyperthyroidism and ophthalmopathy. Study-level information: Peripheral blood sampling occurred at initial diagnosis, before any treatment. Study-wide findings and caveats: Ophthalmopathy, as predicted by the model, came a median 6.5 months after the prediction.

The chain has TRBV30 and TRBJ1-2; D is uncertain. The receptor was derived from a woman aged 45-59 years with Graves' hyperthyroidism. The specimen sequenced was blood. CDR3 nucleotides: TGTGCCTGGAGTGTAAATGTGGGCAGACATAACTATGGCTACACCTTC. This sequence encodes CAWSVNVGRHNYGYTF.